The next 5 T cell receptor beta chains were all read from a single sample in a study of long-term antiretroviral therapy in people with HIV (dated by TCRdb to between 2021 and 2023). The immunoSEQ hsTCRB v3.0 assay was used at survey level resolution to sequence the TRB variable region. The clones in this table, taken by TCRdb from immuneACCESS, are in-frame only. Not every clone is retained; where verified, under half of the shortfall comes from an unresolved V gene, and the cause of the rest is unknown. Present in this sample are roughly 17,000 clones, 90% to 95% of which were seen just once. About 9.6% of the sample belongs to the ten largest clones. The specimen was unsorted PBMCs, collected 3 years after starting antiretroviral therapy. These receptors all stem from a man aged 50 to 59 with HIV.

The V call is TRBV2, the J call TRBJ2-2, with 7 bases fitting TRBD1. The CDR3 contains 15 residues. CDR1 is SNHLY, CDR2 FYNNEI, per germline. Germline trimming cut 0 bases from V and 5 bases from J; bases unmatched to any gene: 3. CDR3 bases: TGTGCCAGCAGTGAAGCAAAACAGGGGACCGGGGAGCTGTTTTTT. Amino acids: CASSEAKQGTGELFF.

This sequence joins TRBV10-2 and TRBJ1-5, with D unclear. Trimming took off 6 bases at V and 0 bases at J, with 15 bases between the two ends. Germline-derived CDR1 and CDR2 are WSHSY and SAAADI. The CDR3 extends over 16 amino acids. The CDR3 coding sequence is TGCGCCAGCAGCCTGGCGGGTGAATATAGCAATCAGCCCCAGCATTTT. Protein: CASSLAGEYSNQPQHF.

This chain links TRBV11-2 with TRBJ1-2; weak D call: TRBD1 (5 bases). CDR3 size: 14 residues. The germline V gene encodes CDR1 SGHAT and CDR2 FQNNGV. The V gene lost 5 bases and the J gene lost 4 bases, with 14 bases spanning the gap. CDR3 in amino acids: CASSPPGMFYGYTF. The CDR3 DNA reads TGTGCCAGCAGCCCCCCAGGGATGTTCTATGGCTACACCTTC.

The chain carries TRBV19 and TRBJ1-1; D is uncertain. CDR1 and CDR2 (germline): LNHDA, SQIVND (reference sequence). This CDR3 region has 17 residues. V was trimmed by 1 base and J by 4 bases, leaving 19 bases between them. The CDR3 spells CASSIGFSGLRGTEAFF. CDR3 DNA: TGTGCCAGTAGTATAGGGTTTTCGGGCCTTCGGGGCACTGAAGCTTTCTTT.

The chain joins TRBV27 to TRBJ2-5; no firm D call. The germline CDR1 and CDR2 sequences are MNHEY and SMNVEV (reference sequence). CDR3 size: 15 residues. The ends were cut back, 3 bases at V and 3 bases at J, with 14 bases in the middle. CDR3 region: CASSFYGSNKETQYF. The CDR3 DNA reads as TGTGCCAGCAGTTTTTATGGCAGTAATAAAGAGACCCAGTACTTC.